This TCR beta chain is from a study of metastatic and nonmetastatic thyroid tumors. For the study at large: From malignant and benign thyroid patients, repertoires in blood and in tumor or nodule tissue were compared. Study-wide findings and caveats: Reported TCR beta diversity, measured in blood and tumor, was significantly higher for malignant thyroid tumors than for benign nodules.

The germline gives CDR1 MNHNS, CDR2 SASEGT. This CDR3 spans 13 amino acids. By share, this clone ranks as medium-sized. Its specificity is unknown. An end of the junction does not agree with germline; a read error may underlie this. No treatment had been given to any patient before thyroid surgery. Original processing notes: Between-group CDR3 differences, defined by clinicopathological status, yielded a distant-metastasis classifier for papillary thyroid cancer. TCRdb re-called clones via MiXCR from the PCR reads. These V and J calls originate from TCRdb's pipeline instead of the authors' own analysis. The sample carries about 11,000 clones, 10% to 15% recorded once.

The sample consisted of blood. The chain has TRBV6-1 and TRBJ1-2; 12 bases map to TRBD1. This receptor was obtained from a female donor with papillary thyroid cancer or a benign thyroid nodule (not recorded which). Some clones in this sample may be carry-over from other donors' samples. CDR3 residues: CAYLGQGAWGYTF. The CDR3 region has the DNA TGCGCCTACTTGGGACAGGGGGCATGGGGCTACACCTTC.